This TCR beta chain originates from a study of T cells in Graves' hyperthyroidism and ophthalmopathy. This clonotype came up many times. From germline, CDR1 is SGHVS and CDR2 FQNEAQ. The CDR3 spans 17 residues. V was pared by 0 bases and J by 2 bases, with 7 bases of the junction left unmatched. The diagnostic basis comprised clinical symptoms, serum thyroxine and TRAb, thyroid ultrasound and orbital computed tomography. Regions amplified from RNA transcripts were the TCR beta CDR3 regions. First-round RT-PCR of the TCR CDR3 relied on the HTBI primer set. TCRdb redid the calling of the multiplex PCR reads with MiXCR, one entry per CDR3 protein. The table has around 420,000 distinct CDR3 sequences, roughly an eighth seen once; the top ten hold about 5%.

Sequencing used blood. The clonotype comes from a woman under 30 with Graves' hyperthyroidism. The chain carries TRBV7-8 and TRBJ1-5; TRBD1 aligns across 7 bases. For the CDR3, the DNA is TGTGCCAGCAGCTTAGCAGCTGGCAGGGGGGGCAATCAGCCCCAGCATTTT. It specifies CASSLAAGRGGNQPQHF.